This T cell receptor (beta chain) was sequenced during a study of PD-1 blockade in classical Hodgkin lymphoma. V was pared by 3 bases and J by 7 bases, with 13 bases between. CDR3 length equals 14 residues. The V gene's germline CDR1 is KGHSH and CDR2 LQKENI. Study-wide results and limits: Newly diagnosed patients were reported to start with lower TCR diversity than healthy donors. Nivolumab initiated under 1 year post-ASCT led to patient exclusion. There was a significant rise in CD4+ TCR diversity by C4D1, with no such rise for CD8+. Whoever responded completely had baseline diversity much like that seen in newly diagnosed patients.

Relapses following autologous stem cell transplantation were seen in all patients, with brentuximab vedotin exposure varying. A word on this clone: Its antigen is currently unknown.

Only in-frame clones appear in the TCRdb table, and some are missing; sequencing was by immunoSEQ multiplex PCR. The sample includes tens of thousands of clones, roughly 89% seen only once; the top ten take approximately 11%. Sequenced here: peripheral blood mononuclear cells (PBMCs), sampled before the second cycle of nivolumab. This chain uses TRBV18 with TRBJ1-3; a weak D match, TRBD1 (5 bases). The receptor comes from a human donor with classical Hodgkin lymphoma. Here the CDR3 reads CASSPAGQQNTIYF. The CDR3 region has the DNA TGTGCCAGCTCACCGGCCGGACAACAGAACACCATATATTTT.